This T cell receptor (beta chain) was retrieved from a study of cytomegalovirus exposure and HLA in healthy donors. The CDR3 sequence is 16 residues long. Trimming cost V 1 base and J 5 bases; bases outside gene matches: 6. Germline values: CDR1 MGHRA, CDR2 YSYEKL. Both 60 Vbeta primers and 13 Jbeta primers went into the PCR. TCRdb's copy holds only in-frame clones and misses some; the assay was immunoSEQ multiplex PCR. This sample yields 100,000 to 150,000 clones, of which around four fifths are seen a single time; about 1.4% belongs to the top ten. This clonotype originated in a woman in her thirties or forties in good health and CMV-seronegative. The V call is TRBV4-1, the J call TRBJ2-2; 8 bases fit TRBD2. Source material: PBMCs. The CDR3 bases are TGCGCCAGCAGCCAAGCGGGGGGGCCCATAACCGGGGAGCTGTTTTTT. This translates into CASSQAGGPITGELFF.